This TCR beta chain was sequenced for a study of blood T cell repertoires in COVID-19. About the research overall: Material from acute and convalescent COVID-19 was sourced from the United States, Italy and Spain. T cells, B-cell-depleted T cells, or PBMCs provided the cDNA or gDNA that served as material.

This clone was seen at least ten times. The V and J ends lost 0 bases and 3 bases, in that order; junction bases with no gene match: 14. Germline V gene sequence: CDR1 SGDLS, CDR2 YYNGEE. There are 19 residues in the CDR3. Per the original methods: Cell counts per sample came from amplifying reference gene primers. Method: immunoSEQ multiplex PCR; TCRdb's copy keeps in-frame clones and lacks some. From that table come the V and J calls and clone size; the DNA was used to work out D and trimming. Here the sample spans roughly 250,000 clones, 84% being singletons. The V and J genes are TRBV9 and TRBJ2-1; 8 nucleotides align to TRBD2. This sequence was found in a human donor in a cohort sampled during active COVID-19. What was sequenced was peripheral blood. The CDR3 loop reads CASSVGGAAGGTLYNEQFF. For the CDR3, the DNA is TGTGCCAGCAGCGTAGGAGGGGCGGCGGGAGGTACCCTCTACAATGAGCAGTTCTTC.